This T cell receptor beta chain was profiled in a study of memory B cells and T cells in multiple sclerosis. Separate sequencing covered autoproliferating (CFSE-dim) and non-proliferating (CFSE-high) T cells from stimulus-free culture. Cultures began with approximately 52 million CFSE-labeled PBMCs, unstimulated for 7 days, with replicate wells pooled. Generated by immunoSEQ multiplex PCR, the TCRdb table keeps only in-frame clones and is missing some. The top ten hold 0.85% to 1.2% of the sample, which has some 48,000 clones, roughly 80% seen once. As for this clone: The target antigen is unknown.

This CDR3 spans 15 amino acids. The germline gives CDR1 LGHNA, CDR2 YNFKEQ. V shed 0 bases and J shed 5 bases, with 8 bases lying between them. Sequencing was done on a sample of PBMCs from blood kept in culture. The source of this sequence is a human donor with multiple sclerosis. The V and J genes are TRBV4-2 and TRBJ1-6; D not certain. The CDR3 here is CASSQEPGHNSPLHF. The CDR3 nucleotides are TGTGCCAGCAGCCAAGAACCCGGACATAATTCACCCCTCCACTTT.